The 14 T cell receptor beta chains in this list originate from one sample, sequenced in a study of identical twins. One entry per CDR3 protein results from TCRdb running MiXCR on the 5' RACE reads. This sample has about 490,000 distinct CDR3 sequences, with around 15% found just once. These data were likewise used in another study, on yellow fever vaccine responses in identical twins.

The sample taken for sequencing was CD4+ T cells sorted from blood. The receptors were sampled from a woman in her late teens or twenties in good health.

This chain joins TRBV7-3 and TRBJ2-2; D uncertain. Germline-derived CDR1 and CDR2 are SGHTA and FQGTGA. This CDR3 spans 14 amino acids. V lost 9 bases, J lost 1 base, and 12 bases lay in between. The DNA of the CDR3 is TGTGCCAGTACTATCGCTTTGAACACCGGGGAGCTGTTTTTT. Translated: CASTIALNTGELFF.

The chain couples TRBV7-2 to TRBJ2-5, with 16 nucleotides matching TRBD2. Germline assignment: CDR1 SGHTA and CDR2 FQGNSA. This CDR3 comprises 17 residues. Trimming removed 4 bases from V and 5 bases from J; junction bases left unmatched: 7. The CDR3 spells CASSSPGLAGGQETQYF. In DNA, the CDR3 is TGTGCCAGCAGCTCCCCGGGACTAGCGGGAGGGCAGGAGACCCAGTACTTC.

This clonotype came up a few times. The rearrangement uses TRBV7-2 and TRBJ2-1; 10 bases are shared with TRBD2. V gave up 5 bases and J gave up 9 bases; unmatched junction bases: 7. Per germline, CDR1 SGHTA and CDR2 FQGNSA. The CDR3 sequence is 14 residues long. The CDR3 loop reads CASSPSRTSGEQFF. In DNA form, the CDR3 reads TGTGCCAGCAGCCCCTCCCGGACTAGCGGTGAGCAGTTCTTC.

This clonotype was counted at least ten times. The gene calls are TRBV12-3 or TRBV12-4 and TRBJ2-5; D tentatively reads TRBD1 or TRBD2 (6 bases each). V was cut by 3 bases and J by 1 base, with 9 bases left in between. The CDR3 loop spans 14 amino acids. CDR3 coding DNA: TGTGCCAGCAGTTTCGGGGGCCCCCAAGAGACCCAGTACTTC. Translation: CASSFGGPQETQYF.

The chain combines TRBV10-3 with TRBJ2-1; D is possibly TRBD1 or TRBD2 (5 bases each). Germline loops: CDR1 ENHRY, CDR2 SYGVKD. The V and J ends lost 0 bases and 8 bases respectively, with 20 bases between them. This CDR3 is built from 17 residues. The CDR3 nucleotides are TGTGCCATCAGTGAGTCTGGGCAGTCTTTGGGACGGGATGAGCAGTTCTTC. It codes for CAISESGQSLGRDEQFF.

In its sample, this clonotype was seen a few times. The genes are TRBV6-5 and TRBJ2-3; D gene ambiguous. Germline assignment: CDR1 MNHEY and CDR2 SVGAGI. CDR3 size: 13 residues. V dropped 4 bases and J dropped 1 base, with 6 bases sitting between them. CDR3: CASSSPRTDTQYF. Written as DNA, the CDR3 is TGTGCCAGCAGTTCGCCCCGCACAGATACGCAGTATTTT.

This clonotype was seen just once. The rearrangement joins TRBV7-9 to TRBJ1-2, with D uncertain. V lost 4 bases, J lost 4 bases, and 13 bases lay in between. The germline gives CDR1 SEHNR, CDR2 FQNEAQ (reference sequence). The CDR3 sequence is 14 residues long. Here the CDR3 reads CASSSPGGSYGYTF. CDR3 DNA sequence: TGTGCCAGCAGCTCCCCCGGCGGATCCTATGGCTACACCTTC.

This clonotype showed up just a few times. CDR3 in amino acids: CASSFAFGGVNEQFF. CDR3 DNA: TGTGCCAGCAGCTTTGCGTTTGGGGGAGTCAATGAGCAGTTCTTC. The gene calls are TRBV5-5 and TRBJ2-1; D may be TRBD1 or TRBD2 (5 bases each). The germline V gene has CDR1 SGHKS and CDR2 YYEKEE (reference sequence). V was shortened by 2 bases and J by 6 bases, with 15 bases between the two germline ends. The CDR3 sequence is 15 residues long.

The sample holds a few counts of this clonotype. The V and J genes are TRBV4-1 and TRBJ2-7; D gene unclear. Trimming removed 4 bases at V and 0 bases at J, with 16 bases between. The CDR3 is made up of 16 amino acids. CDR1 is MGHRA, CDR2 YSYEKL, per germline. The CDR3 bases are TGCGCCAGCAGCCCGATTAAGGGCCCGAGCTCCTACGAGCAGTACTTC. Translated: CASSPIKGPSSYEQYF.

This clonotype was detected only a few times. The chain recombines TRBV27 with TRBJ1-2; D not resolved. V lost 5 bases and J 4 bases, leaving 14 bases between the germline ends. The CDR3 is 14 amino acids. The V gene's germline CDR1 is MNHEY and CDR2 SMNVEV (reference sequence). DNA of the CDR3: TGTGCCAGCAGTCCAGCCGACACGGCCTATGGCTACACCTTC. It encodes CASSPADTAYGYTF.

J is TRBJ2-4 and V is TRBV10-2; TRBD1 matches at 7 bases. V lost 4 bases and J lost 15; bases outside the gene matches: 12. CDR3 length equals 13 residues. CDR1 and CDR2 from the germline V gene are WSHSY and SAAADI. The CDR3 spells CASSGDQGVSRYF. As DNA, the CDR3 is TGCGCCAGCAGTGGAGACCAGGGGGTTAGTCGGTACTTC.

This clonotype was counted at least ten times. The chain uses TRBV7-9 and TRBJ2-5, with D perhaps given as TRBD1 or TRBD2 (6 bases each). Germline V gene sequence: CDR1 SEHNR, CDR2 FQNEAQ (reference sequence). The CDR3 has 14 amino acids. Trimming took off 6 bases at V and 3 bases at J, with 14 bases between the two ends. This CDR3 reads CASRHGGVKETQYF. As DNA, the CDR3 is TGTGCCAGCAGACACGGGGGCGTTAAAGAGACCCAGTACTTC.

This clonotype was seen a handful of times. The chain employs TRBV3-1 and TRBJ1-4; 7 bases match TRBD1. This CDR3 is 15 amino acids long. The V gene's germline CDR1 is LGHDT and CDR2 YNNKEL (reference sequence). J gave up 3 bases and V 4 bases, and 5 bases lay outside the gene matches. CDR3 DNA sequence: TGTGCCAGCAGCCGGGGACAGTCATCTAATGAAAAACTGTTTTTT. This codes for CASSRGQSSNEKLFF.

The gene calls are TRBV10-2 and TRBJ1-5, with unresolved D. Germline CDR1 is WSHSY and CDR2 is SAAADI. The V end lost 8 bases, the J end lost 3 bases, and 17 bases lay between the germline ends. This CDR3 has 15 amino acids. The CDR3 nucleotides are TGCGCCAGCCGGTTGGGGTCTTTAGACAATCAGCCCCAGCATTTT. Its protein is CASRLGSLDNQPQHF.